This T cell receptor beta chain was obtained from a study of T cell changes during pregnancy in multiple sclerosis. This CDR3 contains 10 residues. Germline loops: CDR1 DFQATT, CDR2 SNEGSKA (reference sequence). Trimming stripped 6 bases from V and 6 bases from J, with 9 bases between. Assay used: immunoSEQ multiplex PCR; TCRdb lists only in-frame clones, some missing. The sample has approximately 63,000 clones; 80% to 95% are singletons. The source of this sequence is a female donor in good health, enrolled as a control in a pregnancy study. The sequencing here drew on peripheral blood, taken in the third trimester of pregnancy. V is TRBV20-1 and J is TRBJ2-7; D perhaps matches TRBD2 (6 bases). CDR3 amino acids: CSAARGEQYF. CDR3 DNA: TGCAGTGCCGCGCGGGGCGAGCAGTACTTC.